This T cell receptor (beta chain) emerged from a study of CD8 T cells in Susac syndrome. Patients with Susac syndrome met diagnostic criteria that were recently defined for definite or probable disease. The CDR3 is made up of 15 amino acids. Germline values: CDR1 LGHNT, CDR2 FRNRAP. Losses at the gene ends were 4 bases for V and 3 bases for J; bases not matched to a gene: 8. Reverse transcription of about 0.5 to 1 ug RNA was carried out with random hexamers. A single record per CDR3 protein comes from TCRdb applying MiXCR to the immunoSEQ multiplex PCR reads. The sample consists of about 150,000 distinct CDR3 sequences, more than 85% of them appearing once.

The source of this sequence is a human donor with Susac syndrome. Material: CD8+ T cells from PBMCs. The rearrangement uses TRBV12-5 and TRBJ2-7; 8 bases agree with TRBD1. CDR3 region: CASGSIRGLGYEQYF. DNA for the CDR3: TGTGCTAGTGGTTCCATCAGGGGGCTAGGCTACGAGCAGTACTTC.